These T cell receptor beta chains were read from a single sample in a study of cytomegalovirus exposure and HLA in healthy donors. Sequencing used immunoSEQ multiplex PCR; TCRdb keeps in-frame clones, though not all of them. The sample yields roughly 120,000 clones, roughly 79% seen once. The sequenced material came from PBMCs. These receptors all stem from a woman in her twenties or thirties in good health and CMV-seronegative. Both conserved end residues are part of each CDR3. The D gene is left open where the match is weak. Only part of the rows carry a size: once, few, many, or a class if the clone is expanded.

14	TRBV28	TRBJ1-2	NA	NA	TGTGCCAGCAGGCCTGGAAGTAGCGCCTATGGCTACACCTTC	CASRPGSSAYGYTF
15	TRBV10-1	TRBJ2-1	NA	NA	TGCGCCAGCAGTGTACAGGGTCAGCGTCTCAATGAGCAGTTCTTC	CASSVQGQRLNEQFF
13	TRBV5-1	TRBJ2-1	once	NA	TGCGCCAGCAGCTTGGGACAGTACAATGAGCAGTTCTTC	CASSLGQYNEQFF
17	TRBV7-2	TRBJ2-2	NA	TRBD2	TGTGCCAGCAGCTTGGGACTAGCGGGAGTCAACACCGGGGAGCTGTTTTTT	CASSLGLAGVNTGELFF
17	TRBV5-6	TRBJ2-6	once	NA	TGTGCCAGCAGCTTGTTCGCGGACTCCTCTGGGGCCAACGTCCTGACTTTC	CASSLFADSSGANVLTF
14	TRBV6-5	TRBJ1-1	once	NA	TGTGCCTCAAACAAAGACAACCGGGGGACTGAAGCTTTCTTT	CASNKDNRGTEAFF
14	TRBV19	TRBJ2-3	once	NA	TGTGCCAGTAGTAAGCCGGGGAGCACAGATACGCAGTATTTT	CASSKPGSTDTQYF
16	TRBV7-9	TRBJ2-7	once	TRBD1	TGTGCCAGCAGCCTAGGGGGCAACAGGGATTCCTACGAGCAGTACTTC	CASSLGGNRDSYEQYF
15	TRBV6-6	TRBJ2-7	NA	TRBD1	TGTGCCAGCACCCAGCCAGGGACAGGGACGTACGAGCAGTACTTC	CASTQPGTGTYEQYF
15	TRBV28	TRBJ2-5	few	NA	TGTGCCAGCAGTTTAGGGGCGGAGTACCAAGAGACCCAGTACTTC	CASSLGAEYQETQYF
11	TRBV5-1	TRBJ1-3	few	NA	TGCGCCAGCAGGGGCGGGAACACCATATATTTT	CASRGGNTIYF
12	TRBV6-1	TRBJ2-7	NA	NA	TGTGCCAGCAACGGACAGTTCTACGAGCAGTACTTC	CASNGQFYEQYF
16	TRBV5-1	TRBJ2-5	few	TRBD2	TGCGCCAGCAGCTTGGGGACTAGCGGCTTCCAAGAGACCCAGTACTTC	CASSLGTSGFQETQYF
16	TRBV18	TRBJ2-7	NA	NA	TGTGCCAGCTCACCACGCCAACCCGGGGATGCCTACGAGCAGTACTTC	CASSPRQPGDAYEQYF
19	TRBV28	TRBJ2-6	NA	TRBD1	TGTGCCAGCAAAAAGGGGACCGGGACAGGGTTTTCTGGGGCCAACGTCCTGACTTTC	CASKKGTGTGFSGANVLTF
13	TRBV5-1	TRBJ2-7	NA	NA	TGCGCCAGCAGCTTACAGGGTATGTGGGAGCAGTACTTC	CASSLQGMWEQYF
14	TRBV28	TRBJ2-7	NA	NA	TGTGCCAGTGAAGGCAGGGGTAACTCCTACGAGCAGTACTTC	CASEGRGNSYEQYF
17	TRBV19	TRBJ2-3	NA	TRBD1	TGTGCCAGTAGTATAGAATTCTCGGGACAGCTCACAGATACGCAGTATTTT	CASSIEFSGQLTDTQYF
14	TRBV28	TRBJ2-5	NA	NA	TGTGCCAGCAGTCCCCCCGGGGGTCAAGAGACCCAGTACTTC	CASSPPGGQETQYF
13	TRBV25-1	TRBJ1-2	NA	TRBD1	TGTGCCAGCAGTGACGCCGGGACAGGGTATCACACCTTC	CASSDAGTGYHTF
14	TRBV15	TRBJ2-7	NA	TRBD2	TGTGCCACCAGCAGAGAGCGGGAGAGGGGCGAGCAGTACTTC	CATSRERERGEQYF
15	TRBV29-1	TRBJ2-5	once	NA	TGCAGCCTCGAAGGGGCACAGGGCGACTTCGAGACCCAGTACTTC	CSLEGAQGDFETQYF
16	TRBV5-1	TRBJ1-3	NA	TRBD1	TGCGCCAGCAGCTCCGATCCACAGGGGTCTGGAAACACCATATATTTT	CASSSDPQGSGNTIYF
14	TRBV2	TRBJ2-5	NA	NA	TGTGCCAGCAGCCGGACACGGGCGGCGGAGACCCAGTACTTC	CASSRTRAAETQYF
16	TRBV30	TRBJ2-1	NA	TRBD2	TGTGCCTGGAGTGCCCTCCCAGCGGGAGAGGGAAATGAGCAGTTCTTC	CAWSALPAGEGNEQFF
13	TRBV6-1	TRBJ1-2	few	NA	TGTGCCACCAGGGAGGGAGGGAACTATGGCTACACCTTC	CATREGGNYGYTF
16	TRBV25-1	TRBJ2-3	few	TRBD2	TGTGCCAGCAGTGAGACGGCGGGAGGGCCGCAAGATACGCAGTATTTT	CASSETAGGPQDTQYF
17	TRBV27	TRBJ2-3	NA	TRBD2	TGTGCCAGCAGTTTATCGATACTAGCGGGAGAATTAGATACGCAGTATTTT	CASSLSILAGELDTQYF
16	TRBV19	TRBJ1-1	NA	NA	TGTGCCAGCCGATATAGTAGACAGGCCCCCAACACTGAAGCTTTCTTT	CASRYSRQAPNTEAFF
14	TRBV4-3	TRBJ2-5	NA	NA	TGCGCCAGCAGCCGTCACTCTAGCGCGGAGACCCAGTACTTC	CASSRHSSAETQYF
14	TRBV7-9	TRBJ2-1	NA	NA	TGTTCCAGCAGCTTGACTACTTTCTACAATGAGCAGTTCTTC	CSSSLTTFYNEQFF
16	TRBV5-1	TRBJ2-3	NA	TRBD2	TGCGCCAGCAGCCGAAGTCCCGGGACTAGCGCAGATACGCAGTATTTT	CASSRSPGTSADTQYF
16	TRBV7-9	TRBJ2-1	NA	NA	TGTGCCAGCAGCCCCCAGTTGAGCGGCTCCTACAATGAGCAGTTCTTC	CASSPQLSGSYNEQFF
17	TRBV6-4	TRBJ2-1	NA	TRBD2	TGTGCCAGCAGTGACCCTTTCACTAGCGGGAACTACAATGAGCAGTTCTTC	CASSDPFTSGNYNEQFF
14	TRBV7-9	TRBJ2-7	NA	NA	TGTGCCAGCAGCTCCCTGTCGCGGGCTTACGAGCAGTACTTC	CASSSLSRAYEQYF
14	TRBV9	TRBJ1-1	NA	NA	TGTGCCAGCAGCGTCCCGGGACAGAACACTGAAGCTTTCTTT	CASSVPGQNTEAFF
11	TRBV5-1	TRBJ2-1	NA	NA	TGCGCCAGCAGCTTGGAGGACATTAGGTTCTTC	CASSLEDIRFF
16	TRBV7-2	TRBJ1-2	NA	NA	TGTGCCAGCAGCCCTAGTGGGGCCCGGGGGGACTATGGCTACACCTTC	CASSPSGARGDYGYTF
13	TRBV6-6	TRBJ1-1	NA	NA	TGTGCCAGCAGTGATGAGCGTAGGGGGAAAGCTTTCTTT	CASSDERRGKAFF
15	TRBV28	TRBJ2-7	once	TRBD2	TGTGCCAGCAGTTTAGGGACTAGCGTGAACTACGAGCAGTACTTC	CASSLGTSVNYEQYF
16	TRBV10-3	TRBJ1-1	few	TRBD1	TGTGCCATCAGTGAGTATCGGACAGGGCAAGGGACTGAAGCTTTCTTT	CAISEYRTGQGTEAFF
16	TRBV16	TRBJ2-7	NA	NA	TGTGCCAGCAGCCAATCCACAGTTCAGAGCTCCTACGAGCAGTACTTC	CASSQSTVQSSYEQYF
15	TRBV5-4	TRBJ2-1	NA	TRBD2	TGTGCCAGCAGCTTGTTCGGGCTAGCGGGGAATGAGCAGTTCTTC	CASSLFGLAGNEQFF